The 5 T cell receptor beta chains below come from one sample, sequenced in a study of siplizumab effects on memory and regulatory T cells. Generated by immunoSEQ multiplex PCR, the TCRdb table keeps only in-frame clones and is missing some. Of 100,000 or so clones listed, roughly 93% are singletons. Material for sequencing was non-Treg CD4+ T cells sorted from blood. The receptors derive from a human donor in good health.

This clone was seen only a few times. This sequence joins TRBV4-1 and TRBJ1-4; 7 bases fit TRBD1. The CDR3 runs to 17 residues. Unmatched junction bases numbered 14, after V lost 4 bases and J lost 6 bases. Germline CDR1 MGHRA, CDR2 YSYEKL. CDR3: CASSLTNLGQRHEKLFF. Here the CDR3 DNA reads TGCGCCAGCAGCCTGACAAACTTGGGACAGCGGCATGAAAAACTGTTTTTT.

V and J are TRBV4-1 and TRBJ1-4; D is ambiguous. The V end lost 4 bases, the J end lost 0 bases, and 9 bases lay between the germline ends. This CDR3 is built from 15 residues. CDR1 MGHRA and CDR2 YSYEKL come from the germline V gene. The CDR3 DNA reads TGCGCCAGCAGCCCCCGGGCGGCAACTAATGAAAAACTGTTTTTT. Translated: CASSPRAATNEKLFF.

The chain links TRBV10-3 to TRBJ2-2, with 10 bases lining up with TRBD1. CDR3 size: 16 residues. V dropped 6 bases and J dropped 0; count of bases not matched to a gene: 4. Germline V gene sequence: CDR1 ENHRY, CDR2 SYGVKD. In nucleotides, the CDR3 is TGTGCCATCAGGGGGGACAGGGGCGCGAACACCGGGGAGCTGTTTTTT. It yields the protein CAIRGDRGANTGELFF.

The V and J genes are TRBV7-9 and TRBJ2-3, with 8 bases matching TRBD1. The CDR3 has 13 residues. From germline, CDR1 is SEHNR and CDR2 FQNEAQ (reference sequence). V gave up 5 bases and J gave up 4 bases; unmatched junction bases: 2. The CDR3 loop reads CASSKQGADTQYF. The CDR3 nucleotides are TGTGCCAGCAGCAAACAGGGGGCAGATACGCAGTATTTT.

The chain uses TRBV5-6 and TRBJ1-2, with 8 bases matching TRBD1. Germline V gives CDR1 SGHDT, CDR2 YYEEEE. The CDR3 contains 14 residues. Trimming at V came to 3 bases and at J to 1 base, leaving 2 bases not matched to a gene. The CDR3 is CASSWTGNNYGYTF. The CDR3 region has the DNA TGTGCCAGCAGCTGGACAGGGAATAACTATGGCTACACCTTC.